The 18 T cell receptor beta chains given below trace back to one sample, sequenced in a study of shared clonotypes between healthy human individuals. Sequencing was performed with immunoSEQ multiplex PCR; in TCRdb, only in-frame clones are kept and a portion is missing. The sample lists millions of clones, under 95% occurring once. Naive CD8 cells comprised CD45RO-negative, CCR7-positively selected cells, excluding terminally differentiated effector memory CD45RA+ cells. Material: naive CD8+ T cells from PBMCs. The receptor set was obtained from a man between 18 and 35 years old in good health. Some clones in this sample may be carry-over from other donors' samples.

About this clone: One end of the junction fails to match germline, which may point to a read error. The V call is TRBV4-3, the J call TRBJ2-1; possibly TRBD2 for D (5 bases). This CDR3 spans 14 amino acids. Per the germline V gene, CDR1 is LGHNA and CDR2 is YSLEER. The CDR3 spells CASSPGRVASLRIF. The CDR3 DNA reads as TGCGCCAGCAGCCCAGGTAGGGTAGCTAGCCTGCGGATCTTC.

The genes are TRBV7-3 and TRBJ2-7; no reliable D call. Germline assignment: CDR1 SGHTA and CDR2 FQGTGA. The CDR3 length is 14 residues. Deletions cut 5 bases from V and 5 bases from J, with 16 bases between. The CDR3 sequence: CASSLPRGMDEQYF. In nucleotides, the CDR3 is TGTGCCAGCAGCCTTCCACGTGGAATGGACGAGCAGTACTTC.

The chain has TRBV4-3 and TRBJ2-1, with 8 bases identical to TRBD2. The junction had 13 bases not matched to a gene; V was cut back by 0 bases and J by 9 bases. The CDR3 totals 17 residues. CDR1 and CDR2 (germline): LGHNA, YSLEER. This CDR3 is CASSQEFQLAVVGEQFF. DNA for the CDR3: TGCGCCAGCAGCCAAGAGTTCCAACTAGCGGTGGTCGGTGAGCAGTTCTTC.

The gene calls are TRBV9 and TRBJ1-3; tentatively, D is TRBD1 (5 bases). CDR1 is SGDLS, CDR2 YYNGEE, per germline. This CDR3 spans 15 amino acids. V lost 4 bases and J 2 bases, leaving 13 bases between the germline ends. CDR3 nucleotide sequence: TGTGCCAGCAGCCCCAAGGGGATCGCTGGAAACACCATATATTTT. Translation gives CASSPKGIAGNTIYF. The full variable domain, rest sourced from reference TRBV9 and TRBJ1-3, is DSGVTQTPKHLITATGQRVTLRCSPRSGDLSVYWYQQSLDQGLQFLIQYYNGEERAKGNILERFSAQQFPDLHSELNLSSLELGDSALYFCASSPKGIAGNTIYFGEGSWLTVV.

The rearrangement joins TRBV28 to TRBJ2-1; D not resolved. Germline CDR1 is MDHEN and CDR2 is SYDVKM. Trimming took 2 bases from V and 5 from J, leaving 13 bases between them. The CDR3 covers 15 residues. The CDR3 is CASSLGYGLNNEQFF. CDR3 nucleotides: TGTGCCAGCAGTTTAGGGTACGGGCTGAACAATGAGCAGTTCTTC.

The chain combines TRBV19 with TRBJ1-5, with 9 bases matching TRBD1. Germline V gene data show CDR1 as LNHDA and CDR2 as SQIVND (reference sequence). The CDR3 runs 16 residues. The V and J ends lost 3 bases and 0 bases, in that order; junction bases with no gene match: 3. DNA of the CDR3: TGTGCCAGTAGTATCGACAGGGGGTATAGCAATCAGCCCCAGCATTTT. This codes for CASSIDRGYSNQPQHF.

The chain uses TRBV27 and TRBJ2-7; 15 bases fit TRBD2. With 3 bases clipped from V and 0 bases from J, the junction kept 6 bases outside the gene matches. The CDR3 spans 18 residues. The V gene's germline CDR1 is MNHEY and CDR2 SMNVEV (reference sequence). The CDR3 protein is CASSFLGTSGRNSYEQYF. CDR3 DNA: TGTGCCAGCAGTTTTTTGGGGACTAGCGGGAGGAACTCCTACGAGCAGTACTTC.

This chain joins TRBV7-9 and TRBJ2-7, with D maybe TRBD1 (6 bases). In germline, CDR1 is SEHNR, CDR2 FQNEAQ (reference sequence). V lost 2 bases and J 7 bases, leaving 12 bases between the germline ends. The CDR3 totals 13 residues. CDR3 coding DNA: TGTGCCAGCAGCTTATCGGGCAGGGGAGAGCAGTACTTC. Protein product: CASSLSGRGEQYF.

The genes are TRBV29-1 and TRBJ2-1; D is perhaps TRBD1 or TRBD2 (5 bases each). CDR3 length: 15 amino acids. V was cut by 1 base and J by 3 bases, with 13 bases left in between. Germline loops: CDR1 SQVTM, CDR2 ANQGSEA. Here the CDR3 reads CSVEGDGTIYNEQFF. The CDR3 nucleotides read TGCAGCGTTGAAGGAGACGGGACGATCTACAATGAGCAGTTCTTC.

This chain's CDR3 is CASSSTALAKNIQYF. The CDR3 DNA follows: TGTGCCAGCAGTTCGACAGCTCTAGCCAAAAACATTCAGTACTTC. This sequence joins TRBV6-5 and TRBJ2-4; a weak D match, TRBD1 (5 bases). The germline gives CDR1 MNHEY, CDR2 SVGAGI. V was clipped by 4 bases and J by 0 bases, with 10 bases between them. This CDR3 is built from 15 residues.

The chain links TRBV7-9 to TRBJ2-1; D is tentatively TRBD1 or TRBD2 (5 bases each). CDR3 size: 14 residues. V was trimmed by 0 bases and J by 6 bases, leaving 9 bases between them. Germline V CDR1 and CDR2: SEHNR, FQNEAQ (reference sequence). CDR3 residues: CASSLAAGANEQFF. In DNA form, the CDR3 reads TGTGCCAGCAGCTTAGCGGCCGGGGCCAATGAGCAGTTCTTC.

This chain uses TRBV10-3 with TRBJ2-1; TRBD2 matches at 11 bases. Germline lookup yields CDR1 ENHRY and CDR2 SYGVKD. This CDR3 is 18 amino acids long. V was pared by 5 bases and J by 0 bases, with 9 bases of the junction left unmatched. CDR3 loop: CAISPTSGSTSSYNEQFF. Written as DNA, the CDR3 is TGTGCCATCAGTCCCACTAGCGGGAGCACGAGCTCCTACAATGAGCAGTTCTTC.

This chain connects TRBV5-6 to TRBJ1-2, with D possibly matching TRBD1 (6 bases). The CDR3 extends over 13 amino acids. Trimming pared 4 bases from V and 4 bases from J, leaving 11 bases between. Germline CDR1 SGHDT, CDR2 YYEEEE. CDR3 in DNA: TGTGCCAGCAGCCCCAGGACAGTCTATGGCTACACCTTC. Protein sequence: CASSPRTVYGYTF.

The chain recombines TRBV27 with TRBJ2-1; weak D call: TRBD1 (7 bases). Trimming cost V 9 bases and J 4 bases, with 10 bases left between them. The CDR3 covers 12 residues. Germline loops: CDR1 MNHEY, CDR2 SMNVEV (reference sequence). This CDR3 is CASAGQYNEQFF. DNA of the CDR3: TGTGCCAGTGCGGGACAGTACAATGAGCAGTTCTTC.

This clone was recorded only once. This sequence joins TRBV6-6 and TRBJ2-7; 9 bases align to TRBD1. J gave up 2 bases and V 1 base, and 3 bases lay outside the gene matches. This CDR3 is built from 15 residues. Germline V CDR1 and CDR2: MNHNY, SVGAGI (reference sequence). The CDR3 spells CASSYLRTGAYEQYF. CDR3 in DNA: TGTGCCAGCAGTTACTTACGGACAGGGGCCTACGAGCAGTACTTC.

The CDR3: CASRQTPRNYGYTF. CDR3 bases: TGTGCCAGCAGACAAACGCCACGGAACTATGGCTACACCTTC. The chain couples TRBV6-5 to TRBJ1-2; D gene uncertain. Looked up from germline, CDR1 is MNHEY and CDR2 is SVGAGI. Trimming cost V 6 bases and J 2 bases, with 13 bases left between them. This CDR3 spans 14 amino acids.

This clone came up a few times. V usage is TRBV27 and J usage is TRBJ1-5, with TRBD1 as a possible D gene (6 bases). The CDR3 extends over 15 amino acids. V was trimmed by 2 bases and J by 3 bases, leaving 11 bases between them. Germline CDR1 and CDR2: MNHEY and SMNVEV (reference sequence). The CDR3 DNA sequence: TGTGCCAGCAGTTTAGATCCGGGGGCCAATCAGCCCCAGCATTTT. Translation gives CASSLDPGANQPQHF.

CDR3: CASSWRSSPLEQYF. Written as DNA, the CDR3 is TGTGCCAGTAGTTGGAGATCTTCCCCTCTCGAGCAGTACTTC. The J gene is TRBJ2-7, the V gene TRBV19, with D hard to call. V lost 5 bases, J lost 6 bases, and 17 bases lay in between. CDR3 length: 14 residues. Germline V gene sequence: CDR1 LNHDA, CDR2 SQIVND (reference sequence). Drawing the rest from reference TRBV19 and TRBJ2-7, the complete variable domain is DGGITQSPKYLFRKEGQNVTLSCEQNLNHDAMYWYRQDPGQGLRLIYYSQIVNDFQKGDIAEGYSVSREKKESFPLTVTSAQKNPTAFYLCASSWRSSPLEQYFGPGTRLTVT.